Each of the 15 T cell receptor beta chains below was sequenced from the same sample in a study of blood T cell repertoires in COVID-19. Repertoires were generated with immunoSEQ multiplex PCR, while TCRdb's copy carries only in-frame clones and drops some. The sample carries approximately 320,000 clones, about nine tenths recorded once. Sample: peripheral blood. The receptors here all came from a woman aged 25 to 39 with COVID-19, enrolled during active disease.

This CDR3 reads CAGGLAGLNEQFF. DNA for the CDR3: TGTGCCGGTGGGCTAGCGGGGTTGAATGAGCAGTTCTTC. V gene TRBV2 combines with J gene TRBJ2-1, with 9 bases lining up with TRBD2. The CDR3 is 13 amino acids. Germline V CDR1 and CDR2: SNHLY, FYNNEI. Germline trimming cut 11 bases from V and 7 bases from J; bases unmatched to any gene: 9.

The chain uses TRBV6-5 and TRBJ1-1; maybe TRBD1 (6 bases). The V end lost 8 bases, the J end lost 6 bases, and 16 bases lay between the germline ends. The CDR3 has 13 amino acids. Germline CDR1 reads MNHEY; CDR2 reads SVGAGI. CDR3 protein: CASGARGAAEAFF. CDR3 coding DNA: TGTGCCAGCGGAGCTCGGGGGGCGGCTGAAGCTTTCTTT.

The rearrangement uses TRBV4-1 and TRBJ2-5; no reliable D call. The CDR3 sequence is 12 residues long. The V gene's germline CDR1 is MGHRA and CDR2 YSYEKL. V was clipped by 3 bases and J by 5 bases, with 7 bases between them. CDR3 region: CASSHPRETQYF. The CDR3 DNA follows: TGCGCCAGCAGCCACCCTAGGGAGACCCAGTACTTC.

The chain couples TRBV2 to TRBJ1-5; D gene unclear. The CDR3 is 14 residues long. Germline V lookup: CDR1 SNHLY, CDR2 FYNNEI. Trimming removed 2 bases from V and 4 bases from J, with 9 bases in between. The CDR3 sequence is CASSEIQQNQPQHF. The CDR3 DNA follows: TGTGCCAGCAGTGAAATACAGCAAAATCAGCCCCAGCATTTT.

The chain couples TRBV6-1 to TRBJ2-7; 8 positions match TRBD2. V dropped 4 bases and J dropped 5; count of bases not matched to a gene: 16. Per germline, CDR1 MNHNS and CDR2 SASEGT. The CDR3 extends over 17 amino acids. The CDR3 protein is CASSALPGRGGINEQYF. The CDR3 DNA follows: TGTGCCAGCAGTGCCCTGCCTGGACGGGGGGGCATAAACGAGCAGTACTTC.

The count of this clone is one. The V and J genes are TRBV30 and TRBJ1-1; D unresolved. Germline V gene data show CDR1 as GTSNPN and CDR2 as SVGIG (reference sequence). The CDR3 spans 12 residues. V shed 1 base and J shed 10 bases, with 13 bases lying between them. CDR3 DNA sequence: TGTGCCTGGAGTGCCCCACGCGGGCGAGCTTTCTTT. Its protein is CAWSAPRGRAFF.

The CDR3 loop is CASSPDRAGYGYTF. In DNA, the CDR3 is TGCGCCAGCAGCCCCGACAGGGCCGGCTATGGCTACACCTTC. The V call is TRBV5-1, the J call TRBJ1-2, with 7 bases identical to TRBD1. The CDR3 consists of 14 residues. Looked up from germline, CDR1 is SGHRS and CDR2 is YFSETQ. Losses at the gene ends were 4 bases for V and 4 bases for J; bases not matched to a gene: 7.

In its sample, this clone was seen once. V gene TRBV7-2 combines with J gene TRBJ2-2, with TRBD1 matching over 12 bases. J gave up 6 bases and V 6 bases, and 11 bases lay outside the gene matches. This CDR3 has 17 amino acids. The germline CDR1 and CDR2 sequences are SGHTA and FQGNSA. CDR3 sequence (DNA): TGTGCCAGCAGGCACCCGGGGACAGGGGGCTTCGCCGGGGAGCTGTTTTTT. Encoded protein: CASRHPGTGGFAGELFF.

The rearrangement uses TRBV24-1 and TRBJ1-1; 8 bases are a match to TRBD1. The CDR3 sequence is 14 residues long. The germline V gene encodes CDR1 KGHDR and CDR2 SFDVKD. J was trimmed by 1 base and V by 11 bases; bases with no gene match: 8. Written as DNA, the CDR3 is TGTGCCAGCTCAGGGGGCTCTGGGAACACTGAAGCTTTCTTT. Translating gives CASSGGSGNTEAFF.

V usage is TRBV29-1 and J usage is TRBJ1-2; D gene ambiguous. This CDR3 has 13 residues. Trimming shortened V by 0 bases and J by 7 bases, and 12 bases separated the two germline ends. The germline V gene encodes CDR1 SQVTM and CDR2 ANQGSEA. The CDR3 DNA sequence: TGCAGCGTTGAAGATCCATTGGCTGGTGGCTACACCTTC. This gives the protein CSVEDPLAGGYTF.

The CDR3 is CATKEVYGWETQYF. In DNA form, the CDR3 reads TGTGCAACCAAGGAGGTTTACGGTTGGGAGACCCAGTACTTC. V usage is TRBV6-5 and J usage is TRBJ2-5; tentatively, D is TRBD2 (5 bases). The length of the CDR3 is 14 residues. Germline CDR1 reads MNHEY; CDR2 reads SVGAGI.

This chain connects TRBV5-6 to TRBJ2-7; TRBD1 matches at 8 bases. The CDR3 sequence is 14 residues long. Germline CDR1 is SGHDT and CDR2 is YYEEEE. V shed 2 bases and J 13 bases; nucleotides not matched to a gene: 14. The CDR3 DNA is TGTGCCAGCAGCTTCAGGACAGGGCGGTTGGGGTTCTACTTC. Translation: CASSFRTGRLGFYF.

The chain combines TRBV2 with TRBJ2-1; perhaps TRBD1 as D (6 bases). Trimming removed 7 bases at V and 4 bases at J, with 17 bases between. The CDR3 has 15 residues. Germline lookup yields CDR1 SNHLY and CDR2 FYNNEI. The CDR3, as DNA: TGTGCCAGCACCCTGTCCTCGGACAGTTACAATGAGCAGTTCTTC. Translation gives CASTLSSDSYNEQFF.

V usage is TRBV5-6 and J usage is TRBJ2-7; a possible D gene is TRBD1 (7 bases). CDR1 is SGHDT and CDR2 is YYEEEE in the germline V gene. V was cut by 3 bases and J by 2 bases, with 12 bases left in between. The length of the CDR3 is 14 residues. The CDR3 region has the DNA TGTGCCAGCAGCTGGGGGGACAGTCCCTACGAGCAGTACTTC. Encoded protein: CASSWGDSPYEQYF.

Here the CDR3 DNA reads TGTGCCAGCAGTTTGAGGCAGGGCGTAGCTGAGCAGTTCTTC. It is translated as CASSLRQGVAEQFF. This chain uses TRBV6-2 or TRBV6-3 with TRBJ2-1; D possibly corresponds to TRBD1 (5 bases). The CDR3 extends over 14 amino acids. CDR1 and CDR2 from the germline V gene are MNHEY and SVGEGT. V lost 4 bases, J lost 9 bases, and 16 bases lay in between.